The 6 T cell receptor beta chains listed next were all sequenced from one sample in a study of T-cell memory formation after mild COVID-19. TCRdb reanalysed the 5' RACE reads using MiXCR and keeps one entry per CDR3 protein. Of about 470,000 distinct CDR3 sequences in the sample, approximately 23% were seen once. Material: PBMCs or a T cell subset sorted from them (not recorded which). The origin of the receptors is an adult woman who had mild COVID-19 (a few samples of this study predate the infection). Cell type and time point are not known.

J is TRBJ2-1 and V is TRBV20-1; TRBD2 matches 12 bases. Germline V lookup: CDR1 DFQATT, CDR2 SNEGSKA (reference sequence). The CDR3 is made up of 16 amino acids. The trim removed 0 bases at V and 8 bases at J, leaving 8 bases unmatched. CDR3 loop: CSARDLASGGADEQFF. The CDR3 nucleotides are TGCAGTGCTAGAGATCTGGCTAGCGGGGGGGCGGATGAGCAGTTCTTC.

This clonotype was seen more than once but under ten times. The chain employs TRBV7-2 and TRBJ2-3; the match to TRBD2 covers 8 bases. Trimming at V came to 4 bases and at J to 1 base, leaving 7 bases not matched to a gene. The germline V gene has CDR1 SGHTA and CDR2 FQGNSA. The CDR3 runs to 16 residues. The CDR3 sequence is CASSSPGLVGTDTQYF. CDR3 coding DNA: TGTGCCAGCAGCTCCCCGGGACTAGTTGGCACAGATACGCAGTATTTT.

V gene TRBV5-1 combines with J gene TRBJ2-1; no reliable D call. The germline V and J ends were trimmed by 0 bases and 3 bases, with 7 bases remaining between them. This CDR3 is built from 14 residues. Germline CDR1 SGHRS, CDR2 YFSETQ. The CDR3 here is CASSLAQLYNEQFF. For the CDR3, the DNA is TGCGCCAGCAGCTTGGCCCAGCTCTACAATGAGCAGTTCTTC.

The chain employs TRBV5-1 and TRBJ2-7, with 10 positions matching TRBD1. This CDR3 has 15 amino acids. With V trimmed by 4 bases and J by 5 bases, 9 bases remained unmatched. Looked up from germline, CDR1 is SGHRS and CDR2 is YFSETQ. The chain's CDR3 is CASSVRQGAWDEQYF. The DNA of the CDR3 is TGCGCCAGCAGCGTTAGACAGGGGGCTTGGGACGAGCAGTACTTC.

This sequence joins TRBV29-1 and TRBJ2-2, with D perhaps TRBD1 or TRBD2 (5 bases each). V dropped 3 bases and J dropped 5 bases, with 10 bases sitting between them. The CDR3 loop spans 13 amino acids. CDR1 SQVTM and CDR2 ANQGSEA come from the germline V gene. The DNA of the CDR3 is TGCAGCGTTGATTGGGGGTTTACCGGGGAGCTGTTTTTT. It specifies CSVDWGFTGELFF.

This clonotype has a handful of counts. This sequence joins TRBV7-9 and TRBJ1-1; D is undetermined. Germline V CDR1 and CDR2: SEHNR, FQNEAQ (reference sequence). Trimming pared 1 base from V and 6 bases from J, leaving 6 bases between. The CDR3 spans 12 residues. CDR3 sequence (DNA): TGTGCCAGCAGCTTAGGATCGGCTGAAGCTTTCTTT. Its protein is CASSLGSAEAFF.